Many counts were recorded for the clone carrying this T cell receptor (beta chain). Its antigen is not known. The sample belongs to a study of response to subunit inactivated influenza vaccine. Findings and limits, study-wide: Few additional T cells are recruited per seasonal influenza vaccination, authors suggested.

TCRdb passed the RT-PCR reads through MiXCR, listing each CDR3 protein once. This repertoire shows around 170,000 distinct CDR3 sequences, around 10% found once; its top ten account for under 40%. The sequencing here drew on CD8+ T cells sorted from PBMCs, taken less than 30 months after vaccination. The TCR originated in a man aged 50-75 years who received an inactivated influenza vaccine.

CDR3 bases: TGTGCCAGCAGCAACGTCCGAAGCGGGAGTGGTGGGGAGCTGTTTTTT. It codes for CASSNVRSGSGGELFF. The chain carries TRBV3-1 and TRBJ2-2, with 8 bases aligning to TRBD2. The CDR3 extends over 16 amino acids. Germline CDR1 is LGHDT and CDR2 is YNNKEL (reference sequence). V gave up 5 bases and J gave up 8 bases; unmatched junction bases: 13.